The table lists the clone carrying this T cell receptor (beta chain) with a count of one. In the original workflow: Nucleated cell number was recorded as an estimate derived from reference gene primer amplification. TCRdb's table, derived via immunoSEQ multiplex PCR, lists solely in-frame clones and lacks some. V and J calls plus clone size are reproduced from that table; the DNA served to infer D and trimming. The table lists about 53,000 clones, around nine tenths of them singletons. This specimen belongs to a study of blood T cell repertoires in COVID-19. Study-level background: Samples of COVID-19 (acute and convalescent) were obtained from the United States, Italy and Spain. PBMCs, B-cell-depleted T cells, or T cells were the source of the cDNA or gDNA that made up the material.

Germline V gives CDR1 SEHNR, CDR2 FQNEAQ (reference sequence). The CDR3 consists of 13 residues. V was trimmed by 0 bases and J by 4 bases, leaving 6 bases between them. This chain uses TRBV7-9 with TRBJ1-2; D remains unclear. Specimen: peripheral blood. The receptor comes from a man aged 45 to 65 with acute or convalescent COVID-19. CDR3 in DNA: TGTGCCAGCAGCTTAGCCAGGTTCTATGGCTACACCTTC. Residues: CASSLARFYGYTF.